This T cell receptor beta chain was sequenced in a study of cytomegalovirus exposure and HLA in healthy donors. V lost 4 bases to trimming and J lost 10 bases, with 14 bases between them. The V gene's germline CDR1 is SGHDT and CDR2 YYEEEE. This CDR3 comprises 12 residues. With 60 Vbeta and 13 Jbeta primers, the PCR was carried out. Produced via immunoSEQ multiplex PCR; TCRdb's table is partial and in-frame only. The sample includes more than 95,000 clones, around 67% seen only once; the top ten take approximately 4.3%. This clone came up once. This chain uses TRBV5-6 with TRBJ1-1, with D possibly matching TRBD1 (5 bases). This clonotype was obtained from a man aged 55 to 69 in good health and CMV-seropositive. Sequenced input: PBMCs. The CDR3 here is CASSAGFQGAFF. The CDR3 coding sequence is TGTGCCAGCAGCGCCGGTTTTCAGGGAGCTTTCTTT.